This T cell receptor beta chain emerged from a study of blood T cells in healthy people across ages. Sample-barcoded 5' priming and a J-beta primer mix drove a second PCR of 7 to 11 cycles. TCRdb itself ran the 5' RACE reads through MiXCR, one entry per CDR3 protein. The sample has about a million distinct CDR3 sequences, roughly 51% seen once; the top ten hold roughly 23%. The CDR3 length is 15 residues. V shed 1 base and J shed 5 bases, with 11 bases lying between them. This receptor was obtained from a woman aged 55-70 years in good health. Sequenced material: blood. The genes are TRBV12-3 or TRBV12-4 and TRBJ2-2; D perhaps matches TRBD2 (6 bases). The CDR3 protein is CASSLGDLPTGELFF. The CDR3 coding sequence is TGTGCCAGCAGTTTAGGGGACTTACCTACCGGGGAGCTGTTTTTT.